These T cell receptor beta chains were read from a single sample in a study of cytomegalovirus exposure and HLA in healthy donors. Sequencing was performed with immunoSEQ multiplex PCR; in TCRdb, only in-frame clones are kept and a portion is missing. The profile covers 99,000 or so clones, with over 60% appearing a single time and about 3.1% taken by the ten largest. Sequenced sample: PBMCs. The receptors originated from a male donor in good health and CMV-seropositive. CDR3s include the opening cysteine and the closing phenylalanine or tryptophan. D genes are given only for firm matches. The size of a clone is reported for some rows only, either as once, few or many, or as a class for expanded clones.

TRBJ1-5	NA	NA	TRBV28	TGTGCCAGCAGTTTGTGGGGGGGAGGCAATCAGCCCCAGCATTTT	CASSLWGGGNQPQHF
TRBJ1-3	NA	NA	TRBV25-1	TGTGCCAGCAGTGAATATGGTGACAGCGGAAACACCATATATTTT	CASSEYGDSGNTIYF
TRBJ2-1	NA	NA	TRBV10-1	TGCGCCAGCAGCCGTAGCTACAATGAGCAGTTCTTC	CASSRSYNEQFF
TRBJ2-7	NA	TRBD1	TRBV4-1	TGCGCCAGCAGCCAACCCGGACAGGGTAAACCCTACGAGCAGTACTTC	CASSQPGQGKPYEQYF
TRBJ2-3	NA	TRBD1	TRBV6-1	TGTGCCAGCAGTGAAAGGGGGCCTTCAGATACGCAGTATTTT	CASSERGPSDTQYF
TRBJ1-2	few	NA	TRBV5-5	TGTGCCAGCACCGGAGGGGATAACTATGGCTACACCTTC	CASTGGDNYGYTF
TRBJ1-5	NA	TRBD1	TRBV7-2	TGTGCCAGCAGCTTAGTGACAGGGAGCAATCAGCCCCAGCATTTT	CASSLVTGSNQPQHF
TRBJ2-7	once	NA	TRBV4-2	TGTGCCAGCAGCCCGGTTGAGGGATACGAGCAGTACTTC	CASSPVEGYEQYF
TRBJ1-1	NA	TRBD1	TRBV19	TGTGCCAGTAGTTGGCAGGGGGCGCCCGCTGGGGCTTTCTTT	CASSWQGAPAGAFF
TRBJ2-6	NA	NA	TRBV7-9	TGTGCCAGCAGCCCGCGGATCGCTGGAGGGGCCAACGTCCTGACTTTC	CASSPRIAGGANVLTF
TRBJ1-6	NA	TRBD1	TRBV6-6	TGTGCCAGCAGTTACGACAGGGGACTTTATAATTCACCCCTCCACTTT	CASSYDRGLYNSPLHF
TRBJ1-2	NA	NA	TRBV4-1	TGCGCCAGCAGCCCGTACAGCCAGCCCGCTAACTATGGCTACACCTTC	CASSPYSQPANYGYTF
TRBJ1-2	NA	NA	TRBV6-1	TGTGCCAGCGTGGGGCATCAGTCATATGGCTACACCTTC	CASVGHQSYGYTF
TRBJ2-2	NA	NA	TRBV7-8	TGTGCCAGCAGCTTACCACAGATCACCGGGGAGCTGTTTTTT	CASSLPQITGELFF
TRBJ2-7	NA	TRBD1	TRBV23-1	TGCGCCAGCAGTCAAGGGACAGCTCTCTCCTACGAGCAGTACTTC	CASSQGTALSYEQYF
TRBJ1-2	few	NA	TRBV5-4	TGTGCCAGCAGCTTGAACTTAGGAGGAGGCTACACCTTC	CASSLNLGGGYTF
TRBJ1-6	NA	NA	TRBV5-1	TGCGCCAGCAGCTCGAGGACCTCGACAGGTTCACCCCTCCACTTT	CASSSRTSTGSPLHF
TRBJ1-6	NA	TRBD1	TRBV7-2	TGTGCCAGCAGGGGGACAGCTTCACCCCTCCACTTT	CASRGTASPLHF
TRBJ1-1	NA	NA	TRBV18	TGTGCCAGCTCACCGCGCAGGGGACTGAACACTGAAGCTTTCTTT	CASSPRRGLNTEAFF
TRBJ1-5	NA	NA	TRBV19	TGTGCCAGTAAGGAGACCTTCCAAGAGCCCCAGCATTTT	CASKETFQEPQHF
TRBJ1-1	NA	NA	TRBV28	TGTGCCAGCAGTGGCCCGGGGAACACTGAAGCTTTCTTT	CASSGPGNTEAFF
TRBJ2-7	NA	NA	TRBV7-9	TGTGCCAGCAGCAGCCGGGACACTCCCGAGCAGTACTTC	CASSSRDTPEQYF
TRBJ2-7	NA	NA	TRBV7-9	TGTGCCAGCAGCCCTGGGACACAAACCTACGAGCAGTACTTC	CASSPGTQTYEQYF
TRBJ2-1	NA	NA	TRBV2	TGTGCCAGCAGTGCCAGCTCCTACAATGAGCAGTTCTTC	CASSASSYNEQFF
TRBJ2-7	NA	TRBD1	TRBV4-3	TGCGCCAGCAGCCTCTCGACAGGGACCTCCTACGAGCAGTACTTC	CASSLSTGTSYEQYF
TRBJ1-1	NA	TRBD1	TRBV6-1	TGTGCCAGCAGCGACGCCGGGACAGGGGCCCGGAGGGCTTTCTTT	CASSDAGTGARRAFF